This T cell receptor (beta chain) was sequenced in a study of T cell responses to AZD1222 COVID-19 vaccine. The data were produced by immunoSEQ multiplex PCR, yet TCRdb's version contains in-frame clones alone and is incomplete. The sample consists of approximately 100,000 clones, around 94% of them appearing once. As for this clone: Its cognate antigen is unknown.

Losses at the gene ends were 2 bases for V and 3 bases for J; bases not matched to a gene: 4. Germline V gene lookup returns CDR1 SGHKS and CDR2 YYEKEE (reference sequence). The CDR3 extends over 14 amino acids. Study observations and caveats: Baseline seropositives among AZD1222 recipients totaled only six or seven.

The chain recombines TRBV5-5 with TRBJ1-1; the match to TRBD1 covers 7 bases. The receptor's source is an adult in good health. The sample was peripheral blood, taken on day 0 of AZD1222 vaccination. Written as DNA, the CDR3 is TGTGCCAGCAGCTTCGAGGGGGCGTACACTGAAGCTTTCTTT. Translating it yields CASSFEGAYTEAFF.